This TCR beta chain originates from a study of T cells expressing NK-cell markers. The wider study: The study drew TCR beta repertoires from sorted CD3+CD56+NKG2C+, CD3+CD56+NKG2C- and CD3+CD56-NKG2C+ T cells.

The CDR3 sequence is 14 residues long. CDR1 and CDR2 from the germline V gene are SGHTA and FQGNSA. In generating TCR beta cDNA, 5'RACE template switching with UMIs was used. TCRdb reprocessed the 5' RACE reads and stores each CDR3 protein as one record, lacking DNA. The table counts about 460,000 distinct CDR3 sequences; roughly 1.4% lies in the top ten. This sequence originates from a woman aged 50 to 60 in good health. The rearrangement links TRBV7-2 to TRBJ2-2; no DNA is available, so the TRBD1 call from TCRdb remains unchecked. Sequenced sample: blood T cells: a sorted CD56 or NKG2C T cell subset, CD4+ or CD8+ T cells, or bulk PBMC T cells (not recorded which). The CDR3 sequence: CASSLTGFTGELFF. Filled out from reference TRBV7-2 and TRBJ2-2, the complete variable domain reads GAGVSQSPSNKVTEKGKDVELRCDPISGHTALYWYRQSLGQGLEFLIYFQGNSAPDKSGLPSDRFSAERTGGSVSTLTIQRTQQEDSAVYLCASSLTGFTGELFFGEGSRLTVL.